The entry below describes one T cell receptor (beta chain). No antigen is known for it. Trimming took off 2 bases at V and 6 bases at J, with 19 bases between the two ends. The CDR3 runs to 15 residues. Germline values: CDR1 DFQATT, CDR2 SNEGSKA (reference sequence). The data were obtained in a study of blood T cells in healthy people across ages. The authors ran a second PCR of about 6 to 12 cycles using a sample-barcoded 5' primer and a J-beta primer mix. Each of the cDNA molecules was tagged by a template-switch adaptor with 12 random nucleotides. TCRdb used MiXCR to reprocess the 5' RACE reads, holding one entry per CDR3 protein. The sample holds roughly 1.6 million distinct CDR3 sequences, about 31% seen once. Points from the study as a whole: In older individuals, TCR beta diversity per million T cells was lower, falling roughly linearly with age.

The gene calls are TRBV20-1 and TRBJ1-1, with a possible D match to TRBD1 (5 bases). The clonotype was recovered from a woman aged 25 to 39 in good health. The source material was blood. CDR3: CSARTPGTASAEAFF. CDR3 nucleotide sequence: TGCAGTGCTAGAACCCCGGGGACGGCTTCCGCTGAAGCTTTCTTT.